The 8 T cell receptor beta chains in this list originate from one sample, sequenced in a study of blood T cell repertoires in COVID-19. Generated by immunoSEQ multiplex PCR, the TCRdb table keeps only in-frame clones and is missing some. The table lists roughly 150,000 clones, about 88% of them singletons, with 2% to 2.5% in the top ten. Sequencing was performed on peripheral blood. The source is a middle-aged man who had recovered from COVID-19.

This chain links TRBV7-9 with TRBJ2-1; TRBD2 agrees at 12 bases. V dropped 3 bases and J dropped 8; count of bases not matched to a gene: 8. This CDR3 spans 16 amino acids. In germline, CDR1 is SEHNR, CDR2 FQNEAQ (reference sequence). The CDR3 reads CASSFPGLAGKDEQFF. DNA of the CDR3: TGTGCCAGCAGCTTCCCCGGACTAGCGGGAAAGGATGAGCAGTTCTTC.

The chain links TRBV3-1 (or the pseudogene TRBV3-2) to TRBJ2-5, with D possibly being TRBD1 (6 bases). Germline V gives CDR1 LGHDT, CDR2 YNNKEL (reference sequence). The CDR3 extends over 14 amino acids. V was cut by 3 bases and J by 1 base, with 9 bases left in between. CDR3 DNA sequence: TGTGCCAGCAGCCAGCTGGGGGCCCAAGAGACCCAGTACTTC. It yields the protein CASSQLGAQETQYF.

The rearrangement uses TRBV7-2 and TRBJ2-2, with 9 positions matching TRBD2. Germline trimming cut 1 base from V and 7 bases from J; bases unmatched to any gene: 4. This CDR3 has 15 amino acids. Germline loops: CDR1 SGHTA, CDR2 FQGNSA. The DNA of the CDR3 is TGTGCCAGCAGCTTAGGCGGGAGGGCTCACGGGGAGCTGTTTTTT. Protein: CASSLGGRAHGELFF. Variable domain in full (rest from reference TRBV7-2 and TRBJ2-2): GAGVSQSPSNKVTEKGKDVELRCDPISGHTALYWYRQSLGQGLEFLIYFQGNSAPDKSGLPSDRFSAERTGGSVSTLTIQRTQQEDSAVYLCASSLGGRAHGELFFGEGSRLTVL.

This chain links TRBV29-1 with TRBJ1-1, with D tentatively TRBD1 (6 bases). Per germline, CDR1 SQVTM and CDR2 ANQGSEA. Between the trimmed V and J ends, which lost 6 bases and 8 bases, there was a span of 13 bases. The CDR3 runs to 11 residues. The CDR3 is CSVYPGQEAFF. The DNA of the CDR3 is TGCAGCGTCTACCCTGGACAGGAAGCTTTCTTT.

The chain links TRBV7-9 to TRBJ1-2, with unresolved D. The ends were cut back, 2 bases at V and 5 bases at J, with 9 bases in the middle. Germline V lookup: CDR1 SEHNR, CDR2 FQNEAQ (reference sequence). This CDR3 spans 13 amino acids. The CDR3 region is CASSLSDSYGYTF. For the CDR3, the DNA is TGTGCCAGCAGCTTAAGCGACTCTTATGGCTACACCTTC.

This chain links TRBV4-1 with TRBJ1-2; no firm D call. Germline V lookup: CDR1 MGHRA, CDR2 YSYEKL. The ends were cut back, 1 base at V and 4 bases at J, with 10 bases in the middle. The CDR3 length is 14 residues. The CDR3 DNA sequence: TGCGCCAGCAGCCAAGTCGCGGGGATCTATGGCTACACCTTC. Its translation: CASSQVAGIYGYTF.

V is TRBV7-8 and J is TRBJ2-1; TRBD2 aligns across 9 bases. This CDR3 is built from 19 residues. Germline values: CDR1 SGHVS, CDR2 FQNEAQ. The J segment lost 0 bases and the V segment lost 1 base, leaving 10 bases of the junction unmatched. As DNA, the CDR3 is TGTGCCAGCAGCTTAGGGGGTAGCGGGGGCCCGAGCTCCTACAATGAGCAGTTCTTC. Residues: CASSLGGSGGPSSYNEQFF.

V usage is TRBV19 and J usage is TRBJ2-3, with D possibly matching TRBD2 (6 bases). The CDR3 sequence is 14 residues long. V was shortened by 7 bases and J by 1 base, with 12 bases between the two germline ends. From germline, CDR1 is LNHDA and CDR2 SQIVND (reference sequence). The CDR3 reads CASTSGQGTDTQYF. The CDR3 region has the DNA TGTGCCAGTACGAGCGGGCAGGGCACAGATACGCAGTATTTT.